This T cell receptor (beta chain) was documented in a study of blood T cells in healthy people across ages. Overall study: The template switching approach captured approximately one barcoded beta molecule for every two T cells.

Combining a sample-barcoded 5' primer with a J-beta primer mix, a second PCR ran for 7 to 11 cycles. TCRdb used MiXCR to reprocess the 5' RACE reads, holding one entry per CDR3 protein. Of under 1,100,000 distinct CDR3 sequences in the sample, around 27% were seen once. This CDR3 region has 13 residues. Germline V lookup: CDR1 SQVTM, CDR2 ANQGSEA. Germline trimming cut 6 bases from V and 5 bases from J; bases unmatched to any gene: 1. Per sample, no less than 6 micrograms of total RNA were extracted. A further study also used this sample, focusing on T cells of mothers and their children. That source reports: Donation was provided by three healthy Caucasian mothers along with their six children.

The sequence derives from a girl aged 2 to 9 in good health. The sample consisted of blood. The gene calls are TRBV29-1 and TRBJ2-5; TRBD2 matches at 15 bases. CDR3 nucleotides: TGCAGCGTCGGGACTAGCGGGGGGGAGACCCAGTACTTC. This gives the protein CSVGTSGGETQYF.